This entry is about one T cell receptor (beta chain). Its antigen is unknown. The sample is drawn from a study of blood T cells in healthy people across ages. Using a J-beta primer mix together with a sample-barcoded 5' primer, a second PCR was run for about 6 to 11 cycles. MiXCR was run by TCRdb on the 5' RACE reads, yielding one entry per CDR3 protein. The data show around 800,000 distinct CDR3 sequences, approximately 65% seen once. Every donor provided 8.5 to 10 milliliters of peripheral blood. Whole-study findings and limits: Greater diversity and more naive CD4+ cells were seen in long-lived donors than in aged donors. It was not known whether donors were CMV positive (a possible confounder of expanded clonotype changes). Naive T cell percentage by flow cytometry tracked strongly with beta diversity.

CDR1 is SQVTM, CDR2 ANQGSEA, per germline. V lost 8 bases and J lost 4, with 14 bases in between. The CDR3 totals 12 residues. This sequence was found in a man aged 30-40 years in good health. Source material: blood. The chain uses TRBV29-1 and TRBJ1-2; D possibly corresponds to TRBD1 (6 bases). CDR3 sequence (DNA): TGCAGCATTGGACAGATTGGCTATGGCTACACCTTC. Protein sequence: CSIGQIGYGYTF.